This T cell receptor beta chain was sequenced in a study of blood T cell repertoires in COVID-19. Measured with immunoSEQ multiplex PCR; TCRdb has only the in-frame clones, and not every one. The sample yields roughly 50,000 clones, approximately 85% seen once. The CDR3 has 15 amino acids. Germline CDR1 SGHRS, CDR2 YFSETQ. Trimming left V 5 bases short and J 4 bases short, with 18 bases between. This receptor was taken from a woman between 55 and 75 years old with acute or convalescent COVID-19. The V and J genes are TRBV5-1 and TRBJ1-1; a weak D match, TRBD1 (6 bases). The sequenced sample was peripheral blood. The CDR3 region has the DNA TGCGCCAGCAGTGAACAGGGCATGGTCGGCACTGAAGCTTTCTTT. Its protein product is CASSEQGMVGTEAFF.